This T cell receptor beta chain was retrieved from a study of T cell changes during pregnancy in multiple sclerosis. Data came from immunoSEQ multiplex PCR; TCRdb stores just in-frame clones and leaves some out. The sample contains about 74,000 clones, more than 85% of which appear only once. The CDR3 has 20 amino acids. From germline, CDR1 is KGHSH and CDR2 LQKENI. The trim removed 3 bases at V and 4 bases at J, leaving 12 bases unmatched. The sequencing used peripheral blood, collected before pregnancy. This TCR came from a female donor with multiple sclerosis, enrolled in a pregnancy study. This chain uses TRBV18 with TRBJ2-2; 15 bases line up with TRBD2. The CDR3 here is CASSPRWTSGRVLSTGELFF. The CDR3 nucleotides are TGTGCCAGCTCACCCCGATGGACTAGCGGGAGGGTTCTCAGCACCGGGGAGCTGTTTTTT. Full variable domain (remainder filled in from reference TRBV18 and TRBJ2-2): NAGVMQNPRHLVRRRGQEARLRCSPMKGHSHVYWYRQLPEEGLKFMVYLQKENIIDESGMPKERFSAEFPKEGPSILRIQQVVRGDSAAYFCASSPRWTSGRVLSTGELFFGEGSRLTVL.